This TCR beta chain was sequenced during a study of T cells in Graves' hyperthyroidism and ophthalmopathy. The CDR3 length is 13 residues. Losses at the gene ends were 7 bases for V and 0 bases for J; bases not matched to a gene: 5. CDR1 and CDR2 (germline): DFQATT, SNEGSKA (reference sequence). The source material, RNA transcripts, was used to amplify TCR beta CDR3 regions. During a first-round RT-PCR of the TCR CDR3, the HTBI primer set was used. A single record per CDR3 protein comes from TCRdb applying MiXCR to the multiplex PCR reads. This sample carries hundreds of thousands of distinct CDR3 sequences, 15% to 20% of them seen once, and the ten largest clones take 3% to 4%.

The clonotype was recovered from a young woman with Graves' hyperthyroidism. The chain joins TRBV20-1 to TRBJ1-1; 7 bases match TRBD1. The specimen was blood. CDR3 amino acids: CSVEGAMNTEAFF. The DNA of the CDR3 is TGCAGTGTGGAGGGGGCGATGAACACTGAAGCTTTCTTT.